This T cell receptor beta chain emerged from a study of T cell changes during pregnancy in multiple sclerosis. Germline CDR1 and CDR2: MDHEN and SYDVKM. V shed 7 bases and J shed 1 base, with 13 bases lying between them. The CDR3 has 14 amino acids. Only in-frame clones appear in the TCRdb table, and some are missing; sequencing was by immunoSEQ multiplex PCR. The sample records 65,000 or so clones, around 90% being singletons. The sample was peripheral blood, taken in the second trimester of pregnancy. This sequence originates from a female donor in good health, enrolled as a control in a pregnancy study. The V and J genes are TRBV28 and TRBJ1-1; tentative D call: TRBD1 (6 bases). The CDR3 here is CASIEGGKNTEAFF. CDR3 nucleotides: TGTGCCAGCATCGAGGGGGGGAAGAACACTGAAGCTTTCTTT.